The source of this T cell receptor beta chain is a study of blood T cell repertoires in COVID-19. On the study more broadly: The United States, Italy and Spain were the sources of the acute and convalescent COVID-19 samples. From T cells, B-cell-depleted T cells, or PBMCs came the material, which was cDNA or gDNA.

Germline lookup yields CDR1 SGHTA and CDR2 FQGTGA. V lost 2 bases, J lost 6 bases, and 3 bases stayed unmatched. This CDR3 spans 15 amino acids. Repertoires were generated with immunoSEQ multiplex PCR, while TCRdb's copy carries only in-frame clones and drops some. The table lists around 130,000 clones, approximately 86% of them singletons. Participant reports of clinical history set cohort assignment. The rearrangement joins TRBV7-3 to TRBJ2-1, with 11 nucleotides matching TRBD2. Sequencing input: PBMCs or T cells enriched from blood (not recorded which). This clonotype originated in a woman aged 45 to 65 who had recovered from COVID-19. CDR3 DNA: TGTGCCAGCAGCTTAGCTAGCGGGGGGATCAATGAGCAGTTCTTC. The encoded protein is CASSLASGGINEQFF.